These T cell receptor beta chains were read from a single sample in a study of OX40 agonist ivuxolimab in advanced cancers. TCRdb's table, derived via immunoSEQ multiplex PCR, lists solely in-frame clones and lacks some. The sample shows 60,000 to 90,000 clones, 84% of them seen only once. The source material was CD4+ or CD8+ T cells sorted from blood, sampled in a trial of the OX40 agonist ivuxolimab. These receptor sequences come from an adult with an advanced solid tumor such as melanoma, head and neck, liver or kidney cancer. The CDR3 runs from the conserved cysteine through the conserved F or W. The D gene is left open where the match is weak. The listing skips clone size in some rows; elsewhere it reads once, few, many or a size class.

-	TRBV19	-	TRBJ1-1	TGTGCCAGTCAAATCAGGGTGAACACTGAAGCTTTCTTT	CASQIRVNTEAFF
-	TRBV6-5	once	TRBJ1-2	TGTGCCAGCAGTTCGGGGAGGGGCTATGGCTACACCTTC	CASSSGRGYGYTF
-	TRBV7-3	-	TRBJ2-6	TGTGCCAGCAGCCCAGGGACCGGGGCCAACGTCCTGACTTTC	CASSPGTGANVLTF
-	TRBV27	-	TRBJ1-1	TGTGCCAGCAGCCCAAGGGCCCTGAACACTGAAGCTTTCTTT	CASSPRALNTEAFF
-	TRBV28	-	TRBJ1-2	TGTGCCAGCAGTTTCGAAAGGGGCTATGGCTACACCTTC	CASSFERGYGYTF
TRBD2	TRBV5-5	-	TRBJ2-1	TGTGCCAGCAGCTCCCTAGCGGGAGGTCGGAGCTCCTACAATGAGCAGTTCTTC	CASSSLAGGRSSYNEQFF
-	TRBV7-2	-	TRBJ1-2	TGTGCCAGCAGCCTCGGGCTCGCGCGCTACACCTTC	CASSLGLARYTF
-	TRBV5-6	-	TRBJ1-1	TGTGCCAGCAGCTTGGGGCCCACCAGGCCAGCCACTGAAGCTTTCTTT	CASSLGPTRPATEAFF
TRBD1	TRBV7-3	-	TRBJ2-7	TGTGCCAGCAGCTTAAAGTCACAGGGGCCCTACGAGCAGTACTTC	CASSLKSQGPYEQYF
-	TRBV5-1	-	TRBJ2-3	TGCGCCAGCAGCTTTAGGTCAGGGGAAAAAGATACGCAGTATTTT	CASSFRSGEKDTQYF
-	TRBV29-1	-	TRBJ2-3	TGCAGCGTTGGGACACTTGGGGGAGTAGATACGCAGTATTTT	CSVGTLGGVDTQYF
-	TRBV5-1	once	TRBJ2-1	TGCGCCAGCAGCTTGACTACGAATGAGCAGTTCTTC	CASSLTTNEQFF
TRBD1	TRBV2	-	TRBJ2-3	TGTGCCAGCAGGGGACAGGGAGTGAGCACAGATACGCAGTATTTT	CASRGQGVSTDTQYF
-	TRBV30	-	TRBJ2-1	TGTGCCTGGAGTGTACTTCGCTCGCAGGGTCGACATGAGCAGTTCTTC	CAWSVLRSQGRHEQFF
-	TRBV29-1	-	TRBJ1-1	TGCAGCGTTGTTCCAGGGTGGACTGAAGCTTTCTTT	CSVVPGWTEAFF
TRBD1	TRBV27	-	TRBJ2-7	TGTGCCAGCAGTGGGACAGGGGGCTATGGAGTAGCCTACGAGCAGTACTTC	CASSGTGGYGVAYEQYF
-	TRBV19	-	TRBJ1-1	TGTGCCAGTAGGTTCACGGACGACACTGAAGCTTTCTTT	CASRFTDDTEAFF
-	TRBV7-7	-	TRBJ2-5	TGTGCCAGCAGCTTAGCGTCGGGGATCTCAGAGACCCAGTACTTC	CASSLASGISETQYF
-	TRBV6-5	-	TRBJ1-5	TGTGCCAGCAGTTACACAGCCTCTCAGCCCCAGCATTTT	CASSYTASQPQHF
-	TRBV30	-	TRBJ1-6	TGTGCCTGGACGGGGATGAGACGGAATTCACCCCTCCACTTT	CAWTGMRRNSPLHF
-	TRBV28	-	TRBJ2-6	TGTGCCAGCAGTTTTCATCTAAGGGGGACTGGGGCCAACGTCCTGACTTTC	CASSFHLRGTGANVLTF
-	TRBV28	-	TRBJ2-7	TGTGCCAGCAGTCCCCATCCCCGGCGGGCCACCTCCCACGAGCAGTACTTC	CASSPHPRRATSHEQYF
-	TRBV12-2	-	TRBJ2-5	TGTGCAAGTCGCTTAGCGTGGGCAGAAGAGACCCAGTACTTC	CASRLAWAEETQYF
-	TRBV9	-	TRBJ2-7	TGTGCCAGCAGCGTAGATCCGGGGCCCTACGAGCAGTACTTC	CASSVDPGPYEQYF
-	TRBV2	-	TRBJ1-2	TGTGCCAGCAGCCTAGGTGGGGGCTCCTATGGCTACACCTTC	CASSLGGGSYGYTF
-	TRBV6-6	-	TRBJ1-2	TGCGCCAGCAGTTACTCGAAGACAGACTATGGCTACACCTTC	CASSYSKTDYGYTF
TRBD1	TRBV14	-	TRBJ1-6	TGTGCCAGCAGCCCCGGGACAGCCTCACCCCTCCACTTT	CASSPGTASPLHF
TRBD2	TRBV7-2	many	TRBJ2-7	TGTGCCAGCAGCTTAGTTGCTAGCGGCTACGAGCAGTACTTC	CASSLVASGYEQYF
-	TRBV7-3	once	TRBJ2-3	TGTGCCAGCAGCTACGTTCCAGTGGGGCGGGACACAGATACGCAGTATTTT	CASSYVPVGRDTDTQYF
-	TRBV29-1	-	TRBJ1-2	TGCAGCGTTGTTGTCCAAAATGGCTACACCTTC	CSVVVQNGYTF
-	TRBV29-1	-	TRBJ1-1	TGCAGCTTAAGGACGGAGATGGGTGAAGCTTTCTTT	CSLRTEMGEAFF
-	TRBV7-9	-	TRBJ2-1	TGTGCCAGCAGCTTAGCGGAATGGCGCAATGAGCAGTTCTTC	CASSLAEWRNEQFF
-	TRBV5-8	-	TRBJ1-5	TGTGCCAGCAGCTCAGGTAGAGTGAGGGAGGGCCAGCCCCAGCATTTT	CASSSGRVREGQPQHF
-	TRBV28	-	TRBJ1-1	TGTGCCAGCAGCGCAGGGAGAGAAGCTTTCTTT	CASSAGREAFF
TRBD1	TRBV5-6	-	TRBJ2-5	TGTGCCAGCAGCTTGGCCCTGGGACAGGGTCAAGAGACCCAGTACTTC	CASSLALGQGQETQYF